The 11 T cell receptor beta chains below come from one sample, sequenced in a study of blood T cell repertoires in COVID-19. Profiled with immunoSEQ multiplex PCR; TCRdb holds only in-frame clones, not every one. This table holds more than 90,000 clones, about 81% found once. Sequenced sample: peripheral blood. The receptors derive from a man aged 60 to 69 with acute or convalescent COVID-19.

The chain couples TRBV27 to TRBJ1-1; the match to TRBD1 covers 7 bases. The CDR3 is made up of 14 amino acids. Germline CDR1 and CDR2: MNHEY and SMNVEV (reference sequence). Germline trimming cut 6 bases from V and 6 bases from J; bases unmatched to any gene: 10. The CDR3 region is CASSLGGRGAEAFF. In DNA form, the CDR3 reads TGTGCCAGCAGCCTCGGGGGCAGGGGGGCTGAAGCTTTCTTT.

This chain links TRBV30 with TRBJ1-3; possible D gene TRBD1, 6 bases. The germline gives CDR1 GTSNPN, CDR2 SVGIG (reference sequence). This CDR3 is built from 16 residues. V lost 0 bases and J 4 bases, leaving 16 bases between the germline ends. CDR3 DNA: TGTGCCTGGAGTGTAAGACAGGTCTATCTGGGAAACACCATATATTTT. This gives the protein CAWSVRQVYLGNTIYF.

This chain connects TRBV6-5 to TRBJ2-7; tentatively, D is TRBD1 (6 bases). The CDR3 loop spans 12 amino acids. V gave up 6 bases and J gave up 7 bases, with 13 bases separating them. Germline CDR1 MNHEY, CDR2 SVGAGI. Here the CDR3 reads CASSGPGDEQYV. In DNA form, the CDR3 reads TGTGCCAGCAGCGGCCCAGGGGATGAGCAGTACGTC.

The V gene is TRBV11-2, the J gene TRBJ1-1, with a tentative D call TRBD1 (6 bases). Trimming shortened V by 3 bases and J by 3 bases, and 8 bases separated the two germline ends. The CDR3 extends over 13 amino acids. Per the germline V gene, CDR1 is SGHAT and CDR2 is FQNNGV. The CDR3 DNA follows: TGTGCCAGCAGCTTTAAGGGGGACACTGAAGCTTTCTTT. Translation gives CASSFKGDTEAFF. Filled out from reference TRBV11-2 and TRBJ1-1, the complete variable domain reads EAGVAQSPRYKIIEKRQSVAFWCNPISGHATLYWYQQILGQGPKLLIQFQNNGVVDDSQLPKDRFSAERLKGVDSTLKIQPAKLEDSAVYLCASSFKGDTEAFFGQGTRLTVV.

J is TRBJ2-1 and V is TRBV20-1, with a possible D match to TRBD1 (6 bases). CDR3 length equals 11 residues. Germline V CDR1 and CDR2: DFQATT, SNEGSKA (reference sequence). Trimming took 7 bases from V and 6 from J, leaving 10 bases between them. CDR3 loop: CSGGHTNEQFF. The DNA of the CDR3 is TGCAGTGGGGGACACACCAATGAGCAGTTCTTC.

J is TRBJ1-2 and V is TRBV7-6; 7 nucleotides match TRBD1. V trimming: 5 bases; J trimming: 2 bases; junction bases outside the gene matches: 2. Germline V gene lookup returns CDR1 SGHVS and CDR2 FNYEAQ. The CDR3 runs to 13 residues. The CDR3 nucleotides read TGTGCCAGCAGCCCGACAGGGAACTATGGCTACACCTTC. Translated: CASSPTGNYGYTF.

The rearrangement uses TRBV10-3 and TRBJ2-1, with D maybe TRBD2 (5 bases). V gave up 5 bases and J gave up 11 bases, with 13 bases separating them. The germline V gene has CDR1 ENHRY and CDR2 SYGVKD. The CDR3 runs 12 residues. CDR3 nucleotides: TGTGCCATCAGTAGAGGGTTAGGTAAGCAGTTCTTC. Residues: CAISRGLGKQFF.

This clone was detected only once. The chain carries TRBV7-2 and TRBJ1-4; D is possibly TRBD1 (6 bases). The CDR3 runs to 16 residues. V lost 6 bases and J lost 7, with 21 bases in between. The germline gives CDR1 SGHTA, CDR2 FQGNSA. The CDR3 spells CASSQPDRPGSEKLFF. Here the CDR3 DNA reads TGTGCCAGCAGTCAACCCGACAGGCCAGGGAGTGAAAAACTGTTTTTT.

This clone has just a few counts. This chain connects TRBV5-1 to TRBJ1-4; the D is unclear. The CDR3 covers 15 residues. CDR1 and CDR2 from the germline V gene are SGHRS and YFSETQ. Trimming pared 1 base from V and 8 bases from J, leaving 15 bases between. The CDR3 region has the DNA TGCGCCAGCAGCTTGTCTCGGGGTCGGCAGGAAAAACTGTTTTTT. This gives the protein CASSLSRGRQEKLFF.

This clone is labeled medium-sized. The gene calls are TRBV30 and TRBJ1-6; possibly TRBD1 for D (6 bases). The CDR3 runs to 12 residues. Trimming took off 2 bases at V and 11 bases at J, with 10 bases between the two ends. Germline V gene data show CDR1 as GTSNPN and CDR2 as SVGIG (reference sequence). The CDR3 coding sequence is TGTGCCTGGAGTTCAGGGGAAACACCCCTCCACTTT. Translation gives CAWSSGETPLHF.

V is TRBV12-3 or TRBV12-4 and J is TRBJ1-1, with D perhaps TRBD1 (5 bases). CDR3 length: 13 amino acids. Trimming cost V 6 bases and J 0 bases, with 8 bases left between them. The CDR3 DNA sequence: TGTGCCAGCAGGGGACTCATGAACACTGAAGCTTTCTTT. Translating gives CASRGLMNTEAFF.